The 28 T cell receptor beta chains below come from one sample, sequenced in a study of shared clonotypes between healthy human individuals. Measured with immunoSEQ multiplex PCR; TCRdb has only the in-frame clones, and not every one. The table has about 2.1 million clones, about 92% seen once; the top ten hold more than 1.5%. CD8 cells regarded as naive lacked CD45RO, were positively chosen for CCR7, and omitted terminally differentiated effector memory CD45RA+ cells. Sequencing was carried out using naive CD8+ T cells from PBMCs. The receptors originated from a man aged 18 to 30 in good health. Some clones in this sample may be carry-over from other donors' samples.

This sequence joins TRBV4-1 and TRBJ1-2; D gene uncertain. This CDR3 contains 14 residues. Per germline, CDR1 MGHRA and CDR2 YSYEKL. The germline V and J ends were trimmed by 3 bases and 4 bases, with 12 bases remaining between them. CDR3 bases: TGCGCCAGCAGCCAGCCCCAGAGCGCCTATGGCTACACCTTC. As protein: CASSQPQSAYGYTF.

The CDR3 reads CASSTSHYEQYF. As DNA, the CDR3 is TGTGCCAGCAGCACCTCTCACTACGAGCAGTACTTC. V gene TRBV7-6 combines with J gene TRBJ2-7; D gene uncertain. The CDR3 length is 12 residues. Germline values: CDR1 SGHVS, CDR2 FNYEAQ. Trimming took 5 bases from V and 3 from J, leaving 8 bases between them.

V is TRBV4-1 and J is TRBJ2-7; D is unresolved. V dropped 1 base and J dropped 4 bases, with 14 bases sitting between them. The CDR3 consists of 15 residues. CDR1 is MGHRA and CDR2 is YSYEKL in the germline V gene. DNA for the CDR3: TGCGCCAGCAGCCAAGTCCCAGGCAATCGATACGAGCAGTACTTC. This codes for CASSQVPGNRYEQYF.

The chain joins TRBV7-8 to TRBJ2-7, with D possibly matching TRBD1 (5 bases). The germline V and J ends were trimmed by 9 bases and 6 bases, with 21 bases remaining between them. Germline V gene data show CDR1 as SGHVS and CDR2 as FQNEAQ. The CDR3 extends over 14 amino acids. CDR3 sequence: CASDVGPTLSEQYF. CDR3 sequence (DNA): TGTGCCAGTGATGTGGGGCCCACCCTGAGCGAGCAGTACTTC.

CDR3 sequence (DNA): TGTGCCTGGAGTGTATCAGGCCGGGGGAAGAACACTGAAGCTTTCTTT. Protein: CAWSVSGRGKNTEAFF. The gene calls are TRBV30 and TRBJ1-1; D perhaps matches TRBD1 (5 bases). The CDR3 has 16 amino acids. In germline, CDR1 is GTSNPN, CDR2 SVGIG (reference sequence). Trimming took off 0 bases at V and 1 base at J, with 15 bases between the two ends.

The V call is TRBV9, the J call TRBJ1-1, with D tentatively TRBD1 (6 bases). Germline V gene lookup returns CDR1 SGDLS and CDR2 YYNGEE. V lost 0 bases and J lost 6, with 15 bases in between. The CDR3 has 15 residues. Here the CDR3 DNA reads TGTGCCAGCAGCGTAGGGGGAGGGGGTGCTCCTGAAGCTTTCTTT. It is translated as CASSVGGGGAPEAFF.

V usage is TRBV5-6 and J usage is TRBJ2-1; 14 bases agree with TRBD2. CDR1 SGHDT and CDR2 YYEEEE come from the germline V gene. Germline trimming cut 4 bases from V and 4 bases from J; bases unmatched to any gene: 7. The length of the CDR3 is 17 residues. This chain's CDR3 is CASSQGTSGSLYNEQFF. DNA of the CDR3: TGTGCCAGCAGCCAAGGGACTAGCGGGAGTCTGTACAATGAGCAGTTCTTC.

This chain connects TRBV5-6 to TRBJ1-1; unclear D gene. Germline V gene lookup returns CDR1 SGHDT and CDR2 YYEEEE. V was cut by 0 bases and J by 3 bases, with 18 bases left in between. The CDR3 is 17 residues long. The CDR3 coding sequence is TGTGCCAGCAGCTTGGCCACTATCCGAAGTAGGGACACTGAAGCTTTCTTT. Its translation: CASSLATIRSRDTEAFF.

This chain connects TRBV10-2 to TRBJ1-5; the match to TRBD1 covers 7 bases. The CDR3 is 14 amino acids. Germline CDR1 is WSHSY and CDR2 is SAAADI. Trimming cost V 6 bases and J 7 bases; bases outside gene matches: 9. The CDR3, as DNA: TGCGCCAGCAGGCCCGAGGGGGCGCGGCAGCCCCAGCATTTT. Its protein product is CASRPEGARQPQHF.

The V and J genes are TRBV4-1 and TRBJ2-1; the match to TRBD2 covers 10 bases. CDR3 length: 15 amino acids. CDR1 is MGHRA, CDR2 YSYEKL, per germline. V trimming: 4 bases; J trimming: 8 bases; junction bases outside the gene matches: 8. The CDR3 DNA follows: TGCGCCAGCAGCCCGGTAGCGGGAGGTTCGCATGAGCAGTTCTTC. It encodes CASSPVAGGSHEQFF.

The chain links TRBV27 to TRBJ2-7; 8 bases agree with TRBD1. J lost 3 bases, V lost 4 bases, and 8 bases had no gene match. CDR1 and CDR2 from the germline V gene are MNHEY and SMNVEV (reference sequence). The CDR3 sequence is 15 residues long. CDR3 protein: CASSYRTGWGYEQYF. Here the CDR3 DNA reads TGTGCCAGCAGTTACAGGACAGGGTGGGGCTACGAGCAGTACTTC.

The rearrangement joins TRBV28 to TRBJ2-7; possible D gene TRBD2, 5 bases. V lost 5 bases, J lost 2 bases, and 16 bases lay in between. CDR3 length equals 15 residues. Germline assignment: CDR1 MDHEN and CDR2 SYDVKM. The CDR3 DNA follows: TGTGCCAGCAGTCCCGGACTTAAATGGACCTACGAGCAGTACTTC. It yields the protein CASSPGLKWTYEQYF.

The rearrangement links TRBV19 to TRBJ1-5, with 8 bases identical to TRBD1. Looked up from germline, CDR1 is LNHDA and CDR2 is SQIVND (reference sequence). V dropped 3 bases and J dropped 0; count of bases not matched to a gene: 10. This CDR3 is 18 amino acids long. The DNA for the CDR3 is TGTGCCAGTAGTATGTGGGGACAGGACGTCCTTAGCAATCAGCCCCAGCATTTT. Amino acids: CASSMWGQDVLSNQPQHF.

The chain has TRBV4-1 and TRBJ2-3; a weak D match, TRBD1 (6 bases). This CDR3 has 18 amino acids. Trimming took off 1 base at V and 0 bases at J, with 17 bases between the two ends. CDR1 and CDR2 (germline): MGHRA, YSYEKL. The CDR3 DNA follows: TGCGCCAGCAGCCAAGGACAGGCTATAACCCCAAGCACAGATACGCAGTATTTT. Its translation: CASSQGQAITPSTDTQYF.

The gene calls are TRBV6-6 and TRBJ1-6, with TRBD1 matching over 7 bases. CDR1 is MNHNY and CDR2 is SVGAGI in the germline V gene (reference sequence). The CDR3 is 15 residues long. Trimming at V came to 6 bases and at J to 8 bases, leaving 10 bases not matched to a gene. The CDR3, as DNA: TGTGCCAGCAGCCCTCCGACAGGGAAATATTCACCCCTCCACTTT. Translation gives CASSPPTGKYSPLHF.

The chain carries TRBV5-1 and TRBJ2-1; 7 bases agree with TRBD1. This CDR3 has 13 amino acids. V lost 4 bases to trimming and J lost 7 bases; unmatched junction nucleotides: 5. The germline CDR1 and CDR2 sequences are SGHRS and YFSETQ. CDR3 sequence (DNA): TGCGCCAGCAGCCGACTACAGGGGAATGAGCAGTTCTTC. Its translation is CASSRLQGNEQFF. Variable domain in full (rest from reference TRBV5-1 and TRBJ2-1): KAGVTQTPRYLIKTRGQQVTLSCSPISGHRSVSWYQQTPGQGLQFLFEYFSETQRNKGNFPGRFSGRQFSNSRSEMNVSTLELGDSALYLCASSRLQGNEQFFGPGTRLTVL.

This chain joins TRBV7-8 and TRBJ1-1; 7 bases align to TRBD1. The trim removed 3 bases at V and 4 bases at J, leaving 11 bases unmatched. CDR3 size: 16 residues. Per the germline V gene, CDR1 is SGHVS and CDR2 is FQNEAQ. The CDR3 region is CASSFPSRQGGTEAFF. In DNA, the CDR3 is TGTGCCAGCAGCTTCCCCTCTCGACAGGGCGGCACTGAAGCTTTCTTT.

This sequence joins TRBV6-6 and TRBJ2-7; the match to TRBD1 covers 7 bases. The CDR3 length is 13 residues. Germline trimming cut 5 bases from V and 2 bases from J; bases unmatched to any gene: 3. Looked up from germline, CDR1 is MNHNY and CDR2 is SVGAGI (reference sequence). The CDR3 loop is CASSGTVPYEQYF. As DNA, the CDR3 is TGTGCCAGCAGTGGGACAGTCCCCTACGAGCAGTACTTC.

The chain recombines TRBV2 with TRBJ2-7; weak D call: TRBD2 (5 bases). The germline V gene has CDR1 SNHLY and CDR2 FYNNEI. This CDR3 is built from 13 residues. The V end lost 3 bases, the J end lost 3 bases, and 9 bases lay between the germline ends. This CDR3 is CASSERAYYEQYF. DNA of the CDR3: TGTGCCAGCAGTGAGAGGGCGTACTACGAGCAGTACTTC.

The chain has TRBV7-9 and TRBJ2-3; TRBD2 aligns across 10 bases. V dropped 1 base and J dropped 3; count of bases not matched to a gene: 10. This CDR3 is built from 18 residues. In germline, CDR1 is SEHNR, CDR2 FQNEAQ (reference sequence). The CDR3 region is CASSLGSSGSMWTDTQYF. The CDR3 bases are TGTGCCAGCAGCTTAGGGTCTAGCGGGAGTATGTGGACAGATACGCAGTATTTT.

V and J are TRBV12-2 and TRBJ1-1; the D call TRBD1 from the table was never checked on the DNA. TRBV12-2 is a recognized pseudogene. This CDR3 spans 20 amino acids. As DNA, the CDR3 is TGTGCAAGTCGCTTACATACAATACCCGGGACAGCAGAGATGAACACTGAAGCTTTCTTT. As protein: CASRLHTIPGTAEMNTEAFF.

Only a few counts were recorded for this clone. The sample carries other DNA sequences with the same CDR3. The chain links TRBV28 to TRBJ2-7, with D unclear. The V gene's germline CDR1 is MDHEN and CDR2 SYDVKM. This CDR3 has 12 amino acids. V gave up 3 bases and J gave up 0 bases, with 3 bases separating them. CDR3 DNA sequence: TGTGCCAGCAGTTTTATCTCCTACGAGCAGTACTTC. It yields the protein CASSFISYEQYF.

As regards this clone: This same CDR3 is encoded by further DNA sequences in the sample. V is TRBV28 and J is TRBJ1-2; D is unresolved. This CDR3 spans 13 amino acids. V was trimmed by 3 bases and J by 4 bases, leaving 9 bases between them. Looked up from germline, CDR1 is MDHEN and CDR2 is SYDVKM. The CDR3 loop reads CASSFGRGYGYTF. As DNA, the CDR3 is TGTGCCAGCAGTTTTGGCAGAGGCTATGGCTACACCTTC.

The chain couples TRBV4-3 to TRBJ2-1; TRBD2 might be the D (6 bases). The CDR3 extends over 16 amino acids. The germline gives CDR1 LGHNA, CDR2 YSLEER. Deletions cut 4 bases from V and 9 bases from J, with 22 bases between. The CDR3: CASSPGLNPTGSEQFF. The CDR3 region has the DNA TGCGCCAGCAGCCCAGGCCTGAACCCCACCGGGAGTGAGCAGTTCTTC.

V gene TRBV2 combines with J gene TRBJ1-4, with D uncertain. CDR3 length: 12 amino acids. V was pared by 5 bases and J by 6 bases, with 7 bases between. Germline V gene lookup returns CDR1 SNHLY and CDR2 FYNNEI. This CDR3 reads CASSPTDEKLFF. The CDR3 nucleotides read TGTGCCAGCAGTCCGACTGATGAAAAACTGTTTTTT.

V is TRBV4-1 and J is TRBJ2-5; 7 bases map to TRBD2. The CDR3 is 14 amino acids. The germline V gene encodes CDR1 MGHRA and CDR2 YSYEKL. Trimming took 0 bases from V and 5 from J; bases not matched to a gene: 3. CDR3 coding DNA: TGCGCCAGCAGCCAAGATGTGCGGGGGGAGACCCAGTACTTC. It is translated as CASSQDVRGETQYF.

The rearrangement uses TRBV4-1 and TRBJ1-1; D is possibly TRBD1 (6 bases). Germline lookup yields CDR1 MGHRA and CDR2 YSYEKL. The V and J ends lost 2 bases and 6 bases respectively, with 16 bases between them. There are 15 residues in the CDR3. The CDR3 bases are TGCGCCAGCAGCCAACCAAGCACAGGGCGGGCTGAAGCTTTCTTT. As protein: CASSQPSTGRAEAFF.

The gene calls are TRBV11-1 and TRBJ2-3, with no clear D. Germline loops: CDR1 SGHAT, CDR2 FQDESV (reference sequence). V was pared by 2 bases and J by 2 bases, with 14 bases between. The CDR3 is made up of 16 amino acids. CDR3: CASSLPVESFTDTQYF. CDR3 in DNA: TGTGCCAGCAGCTTACCCGTTGAATCGTTCACAGATACGCAGTATTTT.